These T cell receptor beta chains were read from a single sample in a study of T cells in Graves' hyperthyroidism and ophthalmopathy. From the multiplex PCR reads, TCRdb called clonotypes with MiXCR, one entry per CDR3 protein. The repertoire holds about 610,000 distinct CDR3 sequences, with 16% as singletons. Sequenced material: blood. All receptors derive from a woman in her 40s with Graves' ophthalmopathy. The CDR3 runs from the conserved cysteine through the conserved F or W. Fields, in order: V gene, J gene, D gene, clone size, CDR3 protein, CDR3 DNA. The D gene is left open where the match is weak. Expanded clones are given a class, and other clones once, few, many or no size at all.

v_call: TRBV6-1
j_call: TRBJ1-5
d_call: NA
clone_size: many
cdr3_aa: CASSDAGIQPQHF
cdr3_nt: TGTGCCAGCAGTGATGCGGGTATTCAGCCCCAGCATTTT

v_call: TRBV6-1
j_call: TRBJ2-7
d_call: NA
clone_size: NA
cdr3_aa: CASTPREGANEQYF
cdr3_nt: TGTGCCAGCACCCCTAGGGAAGGGGCGAACGAGCAGTACTTC

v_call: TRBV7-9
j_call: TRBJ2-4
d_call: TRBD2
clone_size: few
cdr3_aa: CASSLLTSGGNIQYF
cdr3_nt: TGTGCCAGCAGCTTACTGACTAGCGGGGGCAACATTCAGTACTTC

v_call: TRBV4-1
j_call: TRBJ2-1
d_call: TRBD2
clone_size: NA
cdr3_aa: CASSQDGRLAVRSYNEQFF
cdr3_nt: TGCGCCAGCAGCCAAGATGGGCGACTAGCGGTCCGCTCCTACAATGAGCAGTTCTTC

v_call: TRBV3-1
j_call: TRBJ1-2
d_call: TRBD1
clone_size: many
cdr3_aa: CASSQRTGPYGYTF
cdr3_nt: TGTGCCAGCAGCCAGAGGACAGGGCCTTATGGCTACACCTTC

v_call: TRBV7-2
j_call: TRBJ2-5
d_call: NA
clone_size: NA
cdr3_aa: CASSLVRRVGSYGGRETQYF
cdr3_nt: TGTGCCAGCAGCTTAGTACGTCGGGTGGGCTCCTACGGGGGTAGGGAGACCCAGTACTTC

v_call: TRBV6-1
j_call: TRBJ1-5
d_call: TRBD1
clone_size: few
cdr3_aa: CASTLPDRGYSNQPQHF
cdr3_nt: TGTGCCAGCACCCTACCCGACAGGGGGTATAGCAATCAGCCCCAGCATTTT

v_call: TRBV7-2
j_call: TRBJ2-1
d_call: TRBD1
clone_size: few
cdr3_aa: CASSLAGQVYHEQFF
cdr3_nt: TGTGCCAGCAGCTTAGCGGGACAGGTCTACCATGAGCAGTTCTTC

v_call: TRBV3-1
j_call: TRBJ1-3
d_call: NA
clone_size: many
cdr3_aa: CASSQGAAGNTIYF
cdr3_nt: TGTGCCAGCAGCCAAGGGGCGGCTGGAAACACCATATATTTT

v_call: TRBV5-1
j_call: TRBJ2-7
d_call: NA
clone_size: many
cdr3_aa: CASSFGSGGREQYF
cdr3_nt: TGCGCCAGCAGCTTCGGATCCGGGGGTCGCGAGCAGTACTTC

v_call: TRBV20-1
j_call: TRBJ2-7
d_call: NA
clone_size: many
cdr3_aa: CSAAAISYEQYF
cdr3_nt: TGCAGTGCTGCGGCAATCTCCTACGAGCAGTACTTC

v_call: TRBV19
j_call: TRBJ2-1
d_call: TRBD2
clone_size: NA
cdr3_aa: CASTPKGGLAGPASYNEQFF
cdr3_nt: TGTGCCAGTACTCCCAAAGGGGGACTAGCGGGACCAGCCTCCTACAATGAGCAGTTCTTC

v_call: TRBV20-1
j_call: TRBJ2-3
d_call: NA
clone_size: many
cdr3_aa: CSARDPGGEDTQYF
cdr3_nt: TGCAGTGCTAGAGATCCGGGGGGCGAAGATACGCAGTATTTT

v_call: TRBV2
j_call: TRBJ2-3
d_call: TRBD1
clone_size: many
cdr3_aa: CASSEQQGGTDTQYF
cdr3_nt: TGTGCCAGCAGTGAACAACAGGGGGGCACAGATACGCAGTATTTT

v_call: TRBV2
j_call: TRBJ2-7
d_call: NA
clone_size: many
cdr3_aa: CASSEALNREQYF
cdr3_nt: TGTGCCAGCAGTGAAGCGCTTAACCGAGAGCAGTACTTC

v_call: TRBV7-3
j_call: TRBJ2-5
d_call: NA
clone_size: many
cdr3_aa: CASSPTVSGAQYF
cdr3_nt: TGTGCCAGCAGCCCTACAGTGTCCGGGGCCCAGTACTTC

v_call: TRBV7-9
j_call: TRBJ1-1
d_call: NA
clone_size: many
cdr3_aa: CASSLAARMNTEAFF
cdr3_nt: TGTGCCAGCAGCTTAGCGGCCCGCATGAACACTGAAGCTTTCTTT

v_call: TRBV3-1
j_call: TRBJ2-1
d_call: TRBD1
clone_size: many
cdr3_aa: CASSQVRTGLDNEQFF
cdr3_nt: TGTGCCAGCAGCCAAGTGAGGACAGGGCTCGACAATGAGCAGTTCTTC

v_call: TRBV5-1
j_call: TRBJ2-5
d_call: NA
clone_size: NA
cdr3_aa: CASSPYGQQETQYF
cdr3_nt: TGCGCCAGCAGCCCATACGGACAGCAAGAGACCCAGTACTTC

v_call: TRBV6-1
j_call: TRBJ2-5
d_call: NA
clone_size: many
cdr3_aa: CAGEGVGETQYF
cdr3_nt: TGTGCCGGGGAGGGGGTCGGAGAGACCCAGTACTTC

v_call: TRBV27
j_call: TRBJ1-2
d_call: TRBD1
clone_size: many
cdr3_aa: CASSPNRGWDYGYTF
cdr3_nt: TGTGCCAGCAGTCCGAACAGGGGTTGGGACTATGGCTACACCTTC

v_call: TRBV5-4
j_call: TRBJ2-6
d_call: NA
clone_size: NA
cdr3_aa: CASSLDPGSGANVLTF
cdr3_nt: TGTGCCAGCAGCTTGGATCCGGGTTCTGGGGCCAACGTCCTGACTTTC

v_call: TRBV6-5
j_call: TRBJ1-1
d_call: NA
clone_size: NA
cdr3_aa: CASSYTQVGVQRPEAFF
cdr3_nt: TGTGCCAGCAGTTACACTCAAGTGGGAGTCCAACGGCCTGAAGCTTTCTTT

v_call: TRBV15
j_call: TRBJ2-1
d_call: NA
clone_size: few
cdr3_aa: CATRDGGNSYNEQFF
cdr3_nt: TGTGCCACCAGGGATGGCGGGAACTCCTACAATGAGCAGTTCTTC

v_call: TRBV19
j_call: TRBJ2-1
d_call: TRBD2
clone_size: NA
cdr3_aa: CASSMGGLPGSFQFF
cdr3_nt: TGTGCCAGTAGTATGGGGGGGTTGCCCGGGTCTTTTCAGTTCTTC

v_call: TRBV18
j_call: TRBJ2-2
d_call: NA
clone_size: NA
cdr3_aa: CASSPPDYPTGELFF
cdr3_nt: TGTGCCAGCTCACCACCGGACTACCCCACCGGGGAGCTGTTTTTT

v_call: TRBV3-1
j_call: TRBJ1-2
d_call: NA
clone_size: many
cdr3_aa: CASSQGGDGYTF
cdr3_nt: TGTGCCAGCAGCCAAGGGGGAGATGGCTACACCTTC

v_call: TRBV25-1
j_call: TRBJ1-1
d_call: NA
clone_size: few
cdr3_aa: CASQSGGYTEAFF
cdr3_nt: TGTGCCAGCCAATCCGGGGGCTACACTGAAGCTTTCTTT

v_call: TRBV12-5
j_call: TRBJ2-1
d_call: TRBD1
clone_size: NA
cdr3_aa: CASAHGQGSNEQFF
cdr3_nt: TGTGCTAGTGCCCACGGACAGGGGAGTAATGAGCAGTTCTTC

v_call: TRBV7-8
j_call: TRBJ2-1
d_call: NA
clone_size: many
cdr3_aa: CASSLAPRSDEQFF
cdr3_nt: TGTGCCAGCAGCTTAGCGCCGAGATCGGATGAGCAGTTCTTC

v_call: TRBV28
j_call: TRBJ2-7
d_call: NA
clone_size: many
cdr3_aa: CASSFDRTTEKQYF
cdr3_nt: TGTGCCAGCAGTTTTGACAGAACTACGGAAAAGCAGTACTTC

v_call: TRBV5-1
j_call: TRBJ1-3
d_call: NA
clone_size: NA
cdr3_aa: CASSLDGPKVPGNTIYF
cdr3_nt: TGCGCCAGCAGCTTGGATGGGCCGAAGGTACCCGGAAACACCATATATTTT

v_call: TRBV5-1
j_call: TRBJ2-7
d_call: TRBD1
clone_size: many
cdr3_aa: CASATGTGGYEQYF
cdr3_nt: TGCGCCAGCGCTACTGGGACAGGGGGATACGAGCAGTACTTC

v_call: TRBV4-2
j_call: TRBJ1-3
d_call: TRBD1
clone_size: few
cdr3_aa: CASSQAPTTGHGNTIYF
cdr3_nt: TGTGCCAGCAGCCAGGCTCCGACGACAGGGCATGGAAACACCATATATTTT

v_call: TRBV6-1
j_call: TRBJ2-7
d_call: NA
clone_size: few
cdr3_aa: CASSEPAWTYEQYF
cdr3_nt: TGTGCCAGCAGTGAGCCGGCTTGGACCTACGAGCAGTACTTC

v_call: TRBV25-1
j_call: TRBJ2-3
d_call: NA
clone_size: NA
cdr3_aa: CASSRDLRDTQYF
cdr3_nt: TGTGCCAGCAGTCGGGACCTACGGGATACGCAGTATTTT

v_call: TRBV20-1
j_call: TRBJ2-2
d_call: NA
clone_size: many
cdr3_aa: CSARVGNTGELFF
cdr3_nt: TGCAGTGCTAGGGTCGGGAACACCGGGGAGCTGTTTTTT

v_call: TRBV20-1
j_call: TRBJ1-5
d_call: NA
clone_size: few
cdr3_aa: CSARPPLGGDSGQPQHF
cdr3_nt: TGCAGTGCTAGACCCCCCTTGGGAGGAGACAGCGGTCAGCCCCAGCATTTT

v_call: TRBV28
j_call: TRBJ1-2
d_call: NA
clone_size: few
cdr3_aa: CASSLVPLYGYTF
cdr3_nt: TGTGCCAGCAGTTTGGTCCCCCTATATGGCTACACCTTC

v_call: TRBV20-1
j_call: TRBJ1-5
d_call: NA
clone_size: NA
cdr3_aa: CSATRGDYQPQHF
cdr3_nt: TGCAGTGCTACCCGGGGAGACTATCAGCCCCAGCATTTT

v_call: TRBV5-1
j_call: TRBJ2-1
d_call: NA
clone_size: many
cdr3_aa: CASSWSSNEQFF
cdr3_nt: TGCGCCAGCAGTTGGAGCAGCAATGAGCAGTTCTTC

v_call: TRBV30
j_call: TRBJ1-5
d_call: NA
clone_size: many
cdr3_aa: CAWSPWTVNQPQHF
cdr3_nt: TGTGCCTGGAGTCCTTGGACAGTCAATCAGCCCCAGCATTTT